The 17 T cell receptor beta chains given below trace back to one sample, sequenced in a study of identical twins. MiXCR, run by TCRdb on the 5' RACE reads, gives a single entry per CDR3 protein. The sample records 200,000 to 250,000 distinct CDR3 sequences, around 7% being singletons. The same sample was also studied in work on yellow fever vaccine responses in identical twins.

Sequencing used memory (CD45RO+) T cells sorted from blood. The receptors were gathered from a woman under 30 in good health.

This clonotype was picked up a small number of times. V usage is TRBV7-6 and J usage is TRBJ2-5; D is perhaps TRBD1 (6 bases). CDR3 length: 15 amino acids. Trimming cost V 0 bases and J 1 base, with 9 bases left between them. In germline, CDR1 is SGHVS, CDR2 FNYEAQ. The CDR3 DNA is TGTGCCAGCAGCTTAGCAGGGGGTTCCCAAGAGACCCAGTACTTC. Protein sequence: CASSLAGGSQETQYF.

This clonotype was picked up a small number of times. The V and J genes are TRBV5-1 and TRBJ2-5; 9 bases map to TRBD1. CDR1 is SGHRS, CDR2 YFSETQ, per germline. The CDR3 is made up of 18 amino acids. After removal of 4 bases from V and 5 bases from J, the junction contained 18 bases not matched to a gene. The CDR3 DNA sequence: TGCGCCAGCAGCACTGGGGACAGGGATGCTTTCGAGATGGAGACCCAGTACTTC. Translating it yields CASSTGDRDAFEMETQYF.

This clonotype came up many times. The rearrangement joins TRBV7-8 to TRBJ2-3; D remains ambiguous. This CDR3 is 15 amino acids long. The V and J ends lost 1 base and 4 bases respectively, with 12 bases between them. CDR1 is SGHVS, CDR2 FQNEAQ, per germline. The CDR3 coding sequence is TGTGCCAGCAGCTTAGGGATCTCGGTTCCAGATACGCAGTATTTT. Residues: CASSLGISVPDTQYF.

This clonotype was seen more than once but under ten times. CDR3 sequence (DNA): TGTGCCAGCAGCTTAGATCTCGGAGAGAGGATGAACACTGAAGCTTTCTTT. Translation: CASSLDLGERMNTEAFF. The V call is TRBV11-2, the J call TRBJ1-1; D not certain. Germline V lookup: CDR1 SGHAT, CDR2 FQNNGV. The CDR3 is 17 amino acids. V lost 0 bases, J lost 0 bases, and 14 bases lay in between.

This clonotype has at least ten counts. The genes are TRBV20-1 and TRBJ2-7; 7 bases align to TRBD1. V was clipped by 5 bases and J by 0 bases; unmatched bases: 10. The CDR3 runs 15 residues. Germline assignment: CDR1 DFQATT and CDR2 SNEGSKA (reference sequence). As DNA, the CDR3 is TGCAGTGCTCTTAGTCGGACAGGAAGCTCCTACGAGCAGTACTTC. This gives the protein CSALSRTGSSYEQYF.

For the CDR3, the DNA is TGTGCCAGCAGCCAAGGGCCGACTAGGGGGACAGATACGCAGTATTTT. As protein: CASSQGPTRGTDTQYF. This chain joins TRBV3-1 and TRBJ2-3; perhaps D is TRBD1 or TRBD2 (6 bases each). Trimming left V 1 base short and J 3 bases short, with 14 bases between. The germline V gene encodes CDR1 LGHDT and CDR2 YNNKEL (reference sequence). CDR3 length equals 16 residues.

This clonotype was detected ten times or more. The rearrangement joins TRBV7-8 to TRBJ2-5, with D possibly called TRBD1 or TRBD2 (5 bases each). This CDR3 has 16 residues. Germline V gene data show CDR1 as SGHVS and CDR2 as FQNEAQ. The V and J ends lost 1 base and 0 bases respectively, with 12 bases between them. CDR3 DNA sequence: TGTGCCAGCAGCTTAGGGTCGTGGGGGTACCAAGAGACCCAGTACTTC. This gives the protein CASSLGSWGYQETQYF.

A few counts support this clonotype. This sequence joins TRBV20-1 and TRBJ2-5; D gene ambiguous. V was trimmed by 3 bases and J by 4 bases, leaving 6 bases between them. The length of the CDR3 is 11 residues. Germline assignment: CDR1 DFQATT and CDR2 SNEGSKA (reference sequence). CDR3 bases: TGCAGTGCTAGCGTGGGAGAGACCCAGTACTTC. As protein: CSASVGETQYF.

Only a few counts were recorded for this clonotype. The gene calls are TRBV27 and TRBJ2-7, with unresolved D. Trimming took off 6 bases at V and 3 bases at J, with 21 bases between the two ends. This CDR3 is built from 16 residues. CDR1 is MNHEY, CDR2 SMNVEV, per germline (reference sequence). The CDR3 reads CASSYQLRNRDYEQYF. CDR3 DNA: TGTGCCAGCAGCTACCAGTTACGGAACAGAGACTACGAGCAGTACTTC.

This clonotype was detected a few times. The V and J genes are TRBV20-1 and TRBJ2-1; TRBD1 is a possible D gene (6 bases). Germline assignment: CDR1 DFQATT and CDR2 SNEGSKA (reference sequence). Trimming cost V 2 bases and J 5 bases, with 13 bases left between them. This CDR3 has 14 amino acids. The CDR3 coding sequence is TGCAGTGCTAGATGGTCAGGGGACCACAATGAGCAGTTCTTC. It specifies CSARWSGDHNEQFF.

Ten or more counts support this clonotype. The chain uses TRBV28 and TRBJ2-5, with 10 bases aligning to TRBD1. Germline CDR1 MDHEN, CDR2 SYDVKM. This CDR3 contains 15 residues. The V and J ends lost 5 bases and 5 bases, in that order; junction bases with no gene match: 8. CDR3 region: CASSRQGARSETQYF. The CDR3 region has the DNA TGTGCCAGCAGTCGACAGGGGGCCCGTTCTGAGACCCAGTACTTC.

This clonotype was seen many times. The chain couples TRBV4-1 to TRBJ1-5, with a tentative D call TRBD1 (6 bases). Germline V CDR1 and CDR2: MGHRA, YSYEKL. The V end was cut by 0 bases, the J end by 4 bases, with 10 bases between. This CDR3 has 15 amino acids. CDR3: CASSQEGQKNQPQHF. CDR3 bases: TGCGCCAGCAGCCAAGAAGGACAGAAAAATCAGCCCCAGCATTTT.

This clonotype showed up many times. The genes are TRBV29-1 and TRBJ2-1, with 10 bases matching TRBD2. This CDR3 is 14 amino acids long. The germline V gene has CDR1 SQVTM and CDR2 ANQGSEA. Losses at the gene ends were 4 bases for V and 0 bases for J; bases not matched to a gene: 0. CDR3 protein: CSVASGSSYNEQFF. DNA of the CDR3: TGCAGCGTTGCTAGCGGGAGCTCCTACAATGAGCAGTTCTTC.

The V call is TRBV7-9, the J call TRBJ2-1; TRBD2 matches at 10 bases. V shed 0 bases and J 8 bases; nucleotides not matched to a gene: 1. The CDR3 runs 14 residues. The germline gives CDR1 SEHNR, CDR2 FQNEAQ (reference sequence). The DNA of the CDR3 is TGTGCCAGCAGCTTAGCGGGGACTAGCGATGAGCAGTTCTTC. It encodes CASSLAGTSDEQFF.

This clonotype has at least ten counts. This chain links TRBV12-3 or TRBV12-4 with TRBJ2-1; 7 bases agree with TRBD1. CDR3 length equals 15 residues. Trimming took 3 bases from V and 9 from J; bases not matched to a gene: 11. The CDR3: CASSFQGPPGGEQFF. The CDR3 coding sequence is TGTGCCAGCAGTTTTCAGGGACCTCCAGGGGGTGAGCAGTTCTTC.

This clonotype has at least ten counts. The chain carries TRBV6-4 and TRBJ2-3, with D tentatively TRBD2 (7 bases). This CDR3 contains 15 residues. V shed 0 bases and J shed 7 bases, with 14 bases lying between them. From germline, CDR1 is MRHNA and CDR2 SNTAGT. In nucleotides, the CDR3 is TGTGCCAGCAGTGACTCAGGGGGGGGGCAAAATACGCAGTATTTT. This translates into CASSDSGGGQNTQYF.

This clonotype was recorded many times. DNA of the CDR3: TGTGCCAGCAGTAGGGGCTACCAAGAGACCCAGTACTTC. It codes for CASSRGYQETQYF. V gene TRBV28 combines with J gene TRBJ2-5; TRBD1 is a possible D gene (5 bases). Germline CDR1 and CDR2: MDHEN and SYDVKM. V lost 5 bases to trimming and J lost 0 bases, with 7 bases between them. The CDR3 covers 13 residues. The variable domain in full, completed from reference TRBV28 and TRBJ2-5, reads DVKVTQSSRYLVKRTGEKVFLECVQDMDHENMFWYRQDPGLGLRLIYFSYDVKMKEKGDIPEGYSVSREKKERFSLILESASTNQTSMYLCASSRGYQETQYFGPGTRLLVL.